This T cell receptor (beta chain) was captured in a study of OX40 agonist ivuxolimab in advanced cancers. Profiled with immunoSEQ multiplex PCR; TCRdb holds only in-frame clones, not every one. The sample lists 15,000 to 20,000 clones, 60% to 80% occurring once. Blood sampling was done at baseline, cycle 4 day 1, and cycle 7 day 1. V was pared by 7 bases and J by 2 bases, with 10 bases of the junction left unmatched. The CDR3 is 16 residues long. The germline gives CDR1 SEHNR, CDR2 FQNEAQ (reference sequence). Comment on this clone: Its antigen is unknown.

Findings of the study overall: Partly responding patients at 0.1-3.0 mg/kg showed some of the smallest clonal expansion.

The TCR originated in an adult with an advanced solid tumor such as melanoma, head and neck, liver or kidney cancer. The sample was CD4+ or CD8+ T cells sorted from blood, taken in a trial of the OX40 agonist ivuxolimab. The chain employs TRBV7-9 and TRBJ2-3; 9 nucleotides align to TRBD2. The CDR3 loop is CASTHYVAGATDTQYF. The CDR3 bases are TGTGCCAGCACCCATTATGTAGCGGGGGCCACAGATACGCAGTATTTT.